These 17 T cell receptor beta chains originate from one sample sequenced in a study of a mutant IDH1 vaccine in newly diagnosed glioma. This sample's time point: week 23, last vaccination. The study gave 300 ug of mutant IDH1 20-mer peptide per vaccine dose, with topical imiquimod. The antigens for these receptors are not known. The assay was immunoSEQ multiplex PCR, and TCRdb's table has in-frame clones only and misses some. The data hold tens of thousands of clones, with about four fifths observed a single time. This specimen was PBMCs, taken from a glioma patient whose treatment included an IDH1 peptide vaccine. The receptors here all came from a man aged 40-49 years with glioma.

The CDR3: CASSKDSRAQYF. Written as DNA, the CDR3 is TGTGCCAGCTCCAAGGACTCGAGGGCTCAGTACTTC. The rearrangement uses TRBV6-6 and TRBJ2-4, with D perhaps matching TRBD2 (5 bases). Between the trimmed V and J ends, which lost 8 bases and 12 bases, there was a span of 17 bases. Looked up from germline, CDR1 is MNHNY and CDR2 is SVGAGI (reference sequence). This CDR3 spans 12 amino acids.

In this sample, this clone turned up a few times. The same CDR3 arises from other DNA sequences in this sample as well. This sequence joins TRBV7-6 and TRBJ2-5, with D perhaps TRBD2 (6 bases). This CDR3 region has 13 residues. Trimming cost V 8 bases and J 2 bases, with 12 bases left between them. Per germline, CDR1 SGHVS and CDR2 FNYEAQ. The CDR3 protein is CASSRGRQETQYF. CDR3 coding DNA: TGTGCCAGCTCCCGGGGGAGACAAGAGACCCAGTACTTC.

J is TRBJ1-1 and V is TRBV11-2, with 8 positions matching TRBD1. Germline V CDR1 and CDR2: SGHAT, FQNNGV. V gave up 4 bases and J gave up 0 bases; unmatched junction bases: 7. The CDR3 is 16 residues long. The DNA of the CDR3 is TGTGCCAGCAGCTCTACGGGACAGGCCATGAACACTGAAGCTTTCTTT. Residues: CASSSTGQAMNTEAFF.

V usage is TRBV7-2 and J usage is TRBJ1-3; D perhaps matches TRBD1 (5 bases). The germline CDR1 and CDR2 sequences are SGHTA and FQGNSA. The V and J ends lost 4 bases and 4 bases respectively, with 14 bases between them. The CDR3 is 15 amino acids. The CDR3 nucleotides read TGTGCCAGCAGCTCGACCGGGACGGTGGGAAACACCATATATTTT. Its protein product is CASSSTGTVGNTIYF.

The gene calls are TRBV9 and TRBJ2-4; TRBD2 matches at 9 bases. Germline values: CDR1 SGDLS, CDR2 YYNGEE. J lost 4 bases, V lost 4 bases, and 12 bases had no gene match. This CDR3 region has 17 residues. The CDR3 DNA is TGTGCCAGCAGCCCATTGGCGGGGGGGCCCGTTAAAAACATTCAGTACTTC. Amino acid sequence: CASSPLAGGPVKNIQYF.

This chain links TRBV10-1 with TRBJ2-7, with D perhaps matching TRBD1 or TRBD2 (5 bases each). Trimming pared 0 bases from V and 7 bases from J, leaving 19 bases between. The CDR3 is made up of 16 amino acids. CDR1 is WNHNN, CDR2 SYGVQD, per germline (reference sequence). The CDR3 DNA follows: TGCGCCAGCAGTGAGTCGTGGCCTCCGAAGAGGGGAGAGCAGTACTTC. The encoded protein is CASSESWPPKRGEQYF.

This clone occurred once. The chain employs TRBV4-2 and TRBJ2-7; possible D gene TRBD2, 5 bases. V lost 1 base, J lost 0 bases, and 7 bases lay in between. The CDR3 consists of 14 residues. In germline, CDR1 is LGHNA, CDR2 YNFKEQ. The CDR3 sequence is CASSQGLASYEQYF. In DNA, the CDR3 is TGTGCCAGCAGCCAAGGTCTAGCCTCCTACGAGCAGTACTTC.

The CDR3 sequence is CASTQTGYDQPQHF. The CDR3 DNA is TGTGCCAGCACCCAGACAGGGTATGATCAGCCCCAGCATTTT. The chain recombines TRBV2 with TRBJ1-5; 7 nucleotides agree with TRBD1. The germline V gene encodes CDR1 SNHLY and CDR2 FYNNEI. The CDR3 loop spans 14 amino acids. After removal of 7 bases from V and 5 bases from J, the junction contained 8 bases not matched to a gene.

The rearrangement links TRBV18 to TRBJ1-6; D not resolved. V lost 3 bases to trimming and J lost 0 bases, with 15 bases between them. The CDR3 runs to 18 residues. The germline CDR1 and CDR2 sequences are KGHSH and LQKENI. This chain's CDR3 is CASSPRPGGSSYNSPLHF. CDR3 nucleotides: TGTGCCAGCTCACCCCGTCCTGGCGGAAGCTCCTATAATTCACCCCTCCACTTT.

This clone was seen a few times. The chain recombines TRBV5-4 with TRBJ2-5, with 10 nucleotides matching TRBD1. The trim removed 4 bases at V and 4 bases at J, leaving 10 bases unmatched. The CDR3 consists of 16 residues. CDR1 and CDR2 (germline): SGHNT, YYREEE (reference sequence). The CDR3 region is CASSQSRGTGVETQYF. The CDR3 coding sequence is TGTGCCAGCAGCCAATCTAGGGGGACAGGGGTAGAGACCCAGTACTTC.

This clone appeared once. The chain links TRBV18 to TRBJ2-7; 7 bases match TRBD1. Germline CDR1 and CDR2: KGHSH and LQKENI. The CDR3 is 15 amino acids. Trimming removed 1 base from V and 4 bases from J; junction bases left unmatched: 7. In DNA, the CDR3 is TGTGCCAGCTCACCACAACAGGGGAGCCAATACGAGCAGTACTTC. Translation gives CASSPQQGSQYEQYF.

V is TRBV6-1 and J is TRBJ1-1, with 7 positions matching TRBD1. The CDR3 contains 14 residues. Germline V gene data show CDR1 as MNHNS and CDR2 as SASEGT. The trim removed 3 bases at V and 4 bases at J, leaving 5 bases unmatched. CDR3 loop: CASSEIGGLTEAFF. For the CDR3, the DNA is TGTGCCAGCAGTGAGATAGGGGGCCTCACTGAAGCTTTCTTT.

The chain uses TRBV6-5 and TRBJ2-7; 9 bases line up with TRBD1. The CDR3 contains 12 residues. J was trimmed by 7 bases and V by 6 bases; bases with no gene match: 4. Per germline, CDR1 MNHEY and CDR2 SVGAGI. As DNA, the CDR3 is TGTGCCAGCAGACACAGGGGGCAAGAGCAGTACTTC. It yields the protein CASRHRGQEQYF.

This rearrangement joins TRBV6-5 to TRBJ1-2; D is unresolved. The germline V and J ends were trimmed by 0 bases and 4 bases, with 9 bases remaining between them. Germline CDR1 and CDR2: MNHEY and SVGAGI. The length of the CDR3 is 14 residues. CDR3 DNA: TGTGCCAGCAGTTACTCGGGAAGCGGCTATGGCTACACCTTC. Its translation: CASSYSGSGYGYTF.

The chain joins TRBV4-1 to TRBJ2-7, with 9 bases lining up with TRBD2. The germline V gene encodes CDR1 MGHRA and CDR2 YSYEKL. V lost 4 bases and J lost 2; bases outside the gene matches: 6. CDR3 length: 15 residues. As DNA, the CDR3 is TGCGCCAGCAGCCCTTGGACTAGCGCGACCTACGAGCAGTACTTC. Protein: CASSPWTSATYEQYF.

This clone was found once. The V call is TRBV11-2, the J call TRBJ1-6; D remains unclear. The CDR3 totals 13 residues. In germline, CDR1 is SGHAT, CDR2 FQNNGV. The V end was cut by 6 bases, the J end by 11 bases, with 14 bases between. The DNA of the CDR3 is TGTGCCAGCAGAACTCTCACTAGAACACCCCTCCACTTT. The encoded protein is CASRTLTRTPLHF.

The V call is TRBV6-5, the J call TRBJ1-1, with D unresolved. Trimming shortened V by 7 bases and J by 1 base, and 13 bases separated the two germline ends. In germline, CDR1 is MNHEY, CDR2 SVGAGI. CDR3 length: 14 amino acids. The CDR3 coding sequence is TGTGCCAGCACTTCCTGGCGAGAGAACACTGAAGCTTTCTTT. It translates to CASTSWRENTEAFF.